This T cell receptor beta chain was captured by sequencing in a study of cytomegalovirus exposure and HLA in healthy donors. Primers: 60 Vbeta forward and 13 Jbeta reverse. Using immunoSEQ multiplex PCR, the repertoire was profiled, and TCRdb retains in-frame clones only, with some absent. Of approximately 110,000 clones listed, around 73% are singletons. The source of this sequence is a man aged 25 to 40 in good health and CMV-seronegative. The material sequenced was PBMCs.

In DNA, the CDR3 is TGTGCCAGCAGCGACGGGGAGGGCGGGACCACCTACGAGCAGTACTTC. Its translation is CASSDGEGGTTYEQYF. V is TRBV7-8 and J is TRBJ2-7; 7 bases agree with TRBD2. The trim removed 5 bases at V and 2 bases at J, leaving 12 bases unmatched. The length of the CDR3 is 16 residues. Looked up from germline, CDR1 is SGHVS and CDR2 is FQNEAQ.